Here is one T cell receptor beta chain with its context. Using its own MiXCR run on the PCR reads, TCRdb lists one record per CDR3 protein. The sample includes roughly 19,000 distinct CDR3 sequences, about 62% of them seen just once. This CDR3 contains 13 residues. Trimming removed 8 bases from V and 8 bases from J; junction bases left unmatched: 6. The germline gives CDR1 LNHDA, CDR2 SQIVND (reference sequence). The data were obtained in a study of vaccination and CD4 T cells after COVID-19. The source of this sequence is a human donor who had recovered from COVID-19. This chain joins TRBV19 and TRBJ2-1; 10 bases fit TRBD2. Sequencing was performed on CD4+ T cells from blood, taken after SARS-CoV-2 vaccination. This CDR3 is CASAFLAGDEQFF. Here the CDR3 DNA reads TGTGCCAGTGCATTTCTAGCGGGAGATGAGCAGTTCTTC.